This T cell receptor beta chain comes out of a study of yellow fever vaccine responses in identical twins. Via MiXCR, TCRdb re-called the RT-PCR reads, giving one row per CDR3 protein. The sample lists tens of thousands of distinct CDR3 sequences, more than 45% occurring once. This CDR3 spans 14 amino acids. Per germline, CDR1 SGHAT and CDR2 FQDESV (reference sequence). V dropped 2 bases and J dropped 2 bases, with 9 bases sitting between them. General study points: Reportedly, twins showed a vaccine T cell response that looked partly convergent and partly personalized.

Notes on this clonotype: Its specificity is not known.

The rearrangement uses TRBV11-1 and TRBJ1-1, with D perhaps TRBD1 (5 bases). The TCR sequence derives from a young woman who received the yellow fever vaccine. The starting material was T cells from blood (PBMCs), unsorted or a sorted subset (not recorded which), obtained before or after yellow fever vaccination (not recorded which). The DNA for the CDR3 is TGTGCCAGCAGCTTACTCCAGGGTAACACTGAAGCTTTCTTT. Translation: CASSLLQGNTEAFF.